This T cell receptor (beta chain) was found in a study of CD8+CD57+ T cells in acquired aplastic anemia. Study details: The mean DNA yield obtained from sorted CD4+ and CD8+ cells came to 3 to 3.5 ug. The study obtained about 9.9 million reads on average for CD4+ cells from healthy donors. Notes on the study in general: Patients and controls had CD8+ Simpson's diversity values that were not significantly distinct.

Template material for TCR beta VDJ and CDR3 profiling consisted of genomic DNA. Using its own MiXCR run on the reads, TCRdb lists one record per CDR3 protein. This sample has about 400,000 distinct CDR3 sequences, with 65% to 80% found just once. On this clonotype itself: Its antigen is not known.

This CDR3 is built from 13 residues. Germline V lookup: CDR1 SEHNR, CDR2 FQNEAQ (reference sequence). Trimming cost V 5 bases and J 2 bases, with 8 bases left between them. The TCR comes from a human donor in good health, serving as a control. The sample taken for sequencing was sorted CD4+, CD8+, or CD8+CD57+ T cells (not recorded which) from PBMCs. The rearrangement joins TRBV7-9 to TRBJ2-3; the D gene is possibly TRBD1 (5 bases). In DNA, the CDR3 is TGTGCCAGCAGCGCCAGGGCCACAGATACGCAGTATTTT. Protein: CASSARATDTQYF.